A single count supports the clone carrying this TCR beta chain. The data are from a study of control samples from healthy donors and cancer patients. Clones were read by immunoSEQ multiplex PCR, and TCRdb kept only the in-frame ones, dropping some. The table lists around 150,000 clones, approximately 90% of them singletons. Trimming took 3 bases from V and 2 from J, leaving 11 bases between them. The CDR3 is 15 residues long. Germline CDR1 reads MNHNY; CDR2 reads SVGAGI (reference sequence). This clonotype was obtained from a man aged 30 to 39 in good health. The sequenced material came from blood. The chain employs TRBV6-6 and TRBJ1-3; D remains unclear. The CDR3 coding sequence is TGTGCCAGCAGTTATATTGGAGAAGCTGGAAACACCATATATTTT. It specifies CASSYIGEAGNTIYF.